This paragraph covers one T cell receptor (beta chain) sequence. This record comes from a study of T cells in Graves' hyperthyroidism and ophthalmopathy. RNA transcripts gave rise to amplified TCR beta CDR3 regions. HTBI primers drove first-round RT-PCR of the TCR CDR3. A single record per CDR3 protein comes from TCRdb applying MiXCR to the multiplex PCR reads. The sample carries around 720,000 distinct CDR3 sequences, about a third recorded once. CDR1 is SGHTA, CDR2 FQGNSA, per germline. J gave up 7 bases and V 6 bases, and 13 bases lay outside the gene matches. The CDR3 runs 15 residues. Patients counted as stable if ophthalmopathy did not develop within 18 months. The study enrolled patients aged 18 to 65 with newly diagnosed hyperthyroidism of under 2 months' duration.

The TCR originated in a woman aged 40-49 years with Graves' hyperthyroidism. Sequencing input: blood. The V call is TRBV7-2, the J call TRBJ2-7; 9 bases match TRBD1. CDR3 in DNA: TGTGCCAGCAGTTACAGGGACAGGGCCAGGCAAGAGCAGTACTTC. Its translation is CASSYRDRARQEQYF.